This T cell receptor beta chain was sequenced for a study of cytomegalovirus exposure and HLA in healthy donors (dated by TCRdb to about 2017). About the full investigation: In an earlier analysis of 587 of the donors, 276 Gb of sequence data and some 100 million unique TCR beta sequences from about 190 million T cells were reported. Roughly 300 gigabases of sequencing data and 70 million to 85 million unique TCR sequences were included in an early release covering around 600 HLA-typed donors. The genetic ancestry cluster associated with self-reported Caucasian donors included about 81% of the 398 genotyped donors. The study aimed to test whether cataloging public T cell receptors could reveal signatures of past pathogen exposure. The study used immunosequencing to profile the T cell repertoires of 600 to 850 subjects and linked those repertoires to cytomegalovirus serostatus. In addition to the first cohort of roughly 700 subjects, a separate validation cohort of about 120 different subjects was used. High-throughput TCR immunosequencing, statistical association of individual TCRs with disease status, and machine learning were combined to predict cytomegalovirus infection status. A later analysis re-examined previously published TCR beta repertoires from roughly 650 donors and added high-resolution HLA genotyping to investigate patterns of TCR occurrence. Rather than drawing on any new phenotypic data, the later analysis identified candidate immune exposures from TCR beta sequences and the way those sequences occurred across donors. To decide whether each TCR beta V gene segment behaved as functional or pseudogenic, an earlier analysis of several hundred of the donors relied on high-throughput TCR beta sequencing. Alongside the repertoire data, information on donor age, sex, ethnicity and CMV serostatus was compiled. In a later genetic analysis, genome-wide SNP genotypes for about 65% of the roughly 670 donors were used, and that subset was treated as a discovery cohort. All discovery cohort repertoires had been generated using a single sequencing platform. Class I and class II HLA loci were covered by the typing at four-digit resolution. The number of typed donors differed by locus: about 620-640 for A, B, C, DRB1 and DQB1; approximately 530 for DQA1; 600 to 610 for DPA1; and some 430 for DPB1. Several DR-DQ haplotypes were treated as single units for association and clustering because of strong linkage in the cohort. On average, 235,054 unique TCR beta nucleotide sequences were sequenced per donor among 398 genotyped donors of the cohort, with about 19% of those sequences being non-productive. Beyond this particular receptor, the publication reports: HLA typing was unavailable for some donors at each locus, so association tests used only the typed subset. Most CMV-associated TCR beta chains appeared to be HLA-restricted in a later analysis, and the HLA associations seemed to be driven largely by CMV exposure. In a later genetic analysis, fewer N-insertions in productive TCRs were reported among donors in an Asian-associated ancestry cluster than the 666-donor mean. Only TCR beta chains were sequenced in this cohort, and the absence of alpha or paired-chain data limited detectable features. The authors suggested that the approach could potentially be extended to other disease states and immunological phenotypes. Immune exposure information for the cohort was limited to CMV serostatus. Cytomegalovirus status was reported to be diagnosed by the classifier with high specificity and sensitivity in both the original and validation cohorts. In a later analysis, HLA-associated TCR beta chains were found to be more clonally expanded and to have lower generation probabilities than equally common non-associated chains. A further reported finding was that TCR beta sequences accurately predicted the HLA-A and HLA-B alleles for most subjects in the first cohort. When HLA alleles, especially DR and DQ, strongly co-occurred, TCR associations were difficult to assign to individual alleles. Presence/absence analyses assumed roughly uniform sequencing depth across donors, an assumption that may not hold. A cluster of highly shared sequence variants was judged likely to represent a technical artifact of the sequencing pipeline. In an earlier analysis of some 550 of the donors, most TCR beta V segments were observed in productive rearrangements about 87% or about 30% of the time, broadly matching IMGT annotations. According to a later analysis, parvovirus B19, influenza, CMV and Epstein-Barr virus appeared linked to several top co-occurrence clusters. Linkage disequilibrium might explain the correlated functional status among segregating V segments, but an unknown experimental factor could not be ruled out. Across donors, most TCR sequences were observed very rarely, whereas some public TCRs were present in many individuals. A later genetic analysis associated a missense DCLRE1C variant with V-gene and J-gene trimming of TCR beta chains, and an independent cohort replicated the association. The study listed 150 to 200 TCR beta chains as associated with cytomegalovirus. In a later analysis, the rate of TCR association differed among HLA loci, with DRB1 alleles having the most associated TCRs and HLA-C alleles having the fewest. The earlier analysis of around 600 of the donors excluded about 16 rarely observed V segments, including chromosome 9 orphons, because counts were too low. In vitro tests confirmed that a few of the cytomegalovirus-associated TCR beta chains recognize cytomegalovirus antigens. Some IMGT-functional V segments, including TRBV6-2 and TRBV6-3, could not be told apart with the 87-base-pair reads, so those segments were excluded. At a false discovery rate of 0.05, a later analysis linked roughly 17,000 TCR beta sequences to specific HLA alleles.

Preparation of the library involved the immunoSEQ multiplex PCR assay. For the multiplex PCR, a mixture combining 60 forward primers for TCR Vbeta segments and 13 reverse primers for TCR Jbeta segments was used. The CDR3 region of rearranged TCR beta genes was amplified from genomic DNA with a multiplex PCR assay. The amplified TCR beta libraries were sequenced on the Illumina HiSeq System as 87-base-pair reads. Per the authors' processing: In a later analysis, tens of millions of unique TCR beta chains were counted across the 690 or so repertoires, and around 10 million of these chains were shared by at least two donors. A nearest-neighbor algorithm error-corrected the raw reads and collapsed the reads into unique sequences, merging closely related sequences to remove PCR and sequencing errors. V, D and J gene segments were assigned by aligning CDR3 sequences to IMGT reference sequences. For a sequence to be retained, at least a six-nucleotide match to both a V gene segment and a J gene segment was required. Rearrangements were called productive when the CDR3 lacked stop codons and stayed in frame with V and J; all others were non-productive. CDR3 was defined by IMGT convention, running from the second conserved V-encoded cysteine to the conserved J-encoded phenylalanine. Sequences without an unambiguous match to a single V gene segment were excluded from the earlier analysis of almost 600 of the donors. In an earlier analysis of around 600 of the donors, V segments were called functional above 56.7% productive rearrangements and were called segregating when the between-donor standard deviation exceeded 5%. To diagnose cytomegalovirus status from the catalog of TCR beta chain sequences, a statistical classification framework was built. In a later analysis, TCR nucleotide sequences were compared against IMGT/GENE-DB human TR gene sequences so that V and J genes could be assigned. The TCRdist pipeline was used in a later analysis to assign CDR3 sequences and most-parsimonious VDJ recombination scenarios. In a later analysis, each TCR beta chain was defined by its CDR3 amino acid sequence together with its V-gene family, and reads lacking a unique V-gene family were excluded. To address suspected cross-contamination and a sequencing artifact, a later analysis removed around 600 highly shared, low-generation-probability nucleotide sequences. In a later analysis, a clonal expansion index for each public chain was calculated from normalized within-repertoire ranks of inferred template counts. A later analysis computed generation probabilities with a VDJ recombination model fitted to out-of-frame rearrangements, and checked the results against IGoR. A later analysis scored TCR-TCR, TCR-HLA and TCR-CMV co-occurrence with hypergeometric tests, applying a repertoire-size bias correction to TCR pairs. In a later analysis, false discovery rates were estimated by permuting HLA or CMV assignments 20 times. In a later analysis, co-occurring TCRs were grouped with DBSCAN, and TCRdist sequence similarity was added when clustering was performed within HLA-allele-positive subsets. Repertoires with fewer than 30,000 or more than 120,000 public chains were left out of co-occurrence clustering, as were five repertoires with anomalous nucleotide sharing. The source is immuneACCESS, and TCRdb retained only in-frame sequences with V and J called. Part of the clones is not carried over; for the studies checked, unresolved V genes explain less than half of this, and the remainder is unexplained. That table gives V, J and clone size, and the DNA gave D and trimming. A total of about 150,000 clones appear in this sample, over 70% of them only once. The ten largest clones add up to 1% to 1.5% of the sample.

The cohort comprised under 700 healthy bone marrow donors. At the time of sampling, every cohort member was nominally healthy, though immune exposures that went unrecorded were likely present. The donor tested CMV seropositive, placing the donor among the 250 to 350 seropositive members of the cohort. Every donor gave a peripheral blood sample, and the peripheral blood mononuclear cells from that sample were used for TCR beta sequencing. The Qiagen DNeasy Blood Extraction Kit was used to extract genomic DNA from the blood cell samples. V is clipped by 3 bases and J by 4 bases, and the sequence between their germline boundaries is 7 bases long. The CDR3, cysteine through phenylalanine, is 14 amino acids long. This entry keeps only the CDR3 DNA: 42 bases, framed from base 1. The CDR1 and CDR2 encoded by the germline V gene are SGHAT and FQNNGV. A remark on this clone: Its antigen specificity is not known. No much larger clonotype is one base removed from it; base qualities were not supplied.

Sequenced sample: PBMCs. The TCR was taken from a man aged 50-60 years in good health and CMV-seropositive. Recombination joined TRBV11-2 with TRBJ1-6, with an unclear D gene assignment. DNA sequence: TGTGCCAGCAGCTTGAACAATTATAATTCACCCCTCCACTTT. Its translation reads: CASSLNNYNSPLHF. Reference TRBV11-2 and TRBJ1-6 proteins supply the regions before and after the CDR3; the full variable domain is: EAGVAQSPRYKIIEKRQSVAFWCNPISGHATLYWYQQILGQGPKLLIQFQNNGVVDDSQLPKDRFSAERLKGVDSTLKIQPAKLEDSAVYLCASSLNNYNSPLHFGNGTRLTVT.